A selection of T cell receptor beta chains follows, all from one sample in a study of blood T cell repertoires in COVID-19. Method: immunoSEQ multiplex PCR; TCRdb's copy keeps in-frame clones and lacks some. Among 210,000 or so clones listed, 85% were seen once. Sequences were obtained from peripheral blood. The receptors here all came from a man aged 50 or older with COVID-19, enrolled during active disease. CDR3s include the opening cysteine and the closing phenylalanine or tryptophan. D genes are given only for firm matches. Size is omitted from some rows. Given values are once, few, many or a class for expanded clones.

NA	TRBJ2-5	TRBV7-3	NA	CASSRRSGETQYF	TGTGCCAGCAGCCGCAGATCGGGAGAGACCCAGTACTTC
NA	TRBJ2-7	TRBV6-5	TRBD1	CAVRWTGSYEQYF	TGTGCCGTCCGATGGACAGGGAGCTACGAGCAGTACTTC
NA	TRBJ1-1	TRBV7-8	NA	CASMGGTHNTEAFF	TGTGCCAGCATGGGGGGGACGCATAACACTGAAGCTTTCTTT
NA	TRBJ2-3	TRBV5-8	NA	CASSLEPQARTDTQYF	TGTGCCAGCAGCTTGGAGCCCCAGGCCCGCACAGATACGCAGTATTTT
NA	TRBJ2-2	TRBV30	NA	CAYRRGGTGELFF	TGTGCCTACCGGAGGGGGGGGACCGGGGAGCTGTTTTTT
once	TRBJ2-3	TRBV30	NA	CAGKAGADTQYF	TGTGCCGGGAAGGCAGGGGCAGATACGCAGTATTTT
NA	TRBJ2-7	TRBV5-1	TRBD2	CASSTGLAGGSSYEQYF	TGCGCCAGCAGCACAGGACTAGCGGGGGGCTCTTCCTACGAGCAGTACTTC
NA	TRBJ1-3	TRBV2	NA	CASILGGQTGTIYF	NA
few	TRBJ1-1	TRBV5-5	NA	CASSFGIHTEAFF	TGTGCCAGCAGCTTCGGGATACACACTGAAGCTTTCTTT
many	TRBJ2-7	TRBV24-1	TRBD1	CATSESTGVEQYF	TGTGCCACCAGTGAATCCACAGGGGTCGAGCAGTACTTC
NA	TRBJ2-7	TRBV7-3	TRBD1	CASSPGTGGEQYF	TGTGCCAGCAGCCCCGGGACAGGGGGCGAGCAGTACTTC